This T cell receptor beta chain was recorded in a study of PD-L1 blockade in urothelial cancer. The overall study: Blood analysis was done at 3 weeks (second dose) and 6 weeks after treatment began.

This CDR3 comprises 14 residues. After removal of 5 bases from V and 5 bases from J, the junction contained 4 bases not matched to a gene. Germline values: CDR1 SEHNR, CDR2 FQNEAQ (reference sequence). The repertoire was sequenced with immunoSEQ multiplex PCR; TCRdb's copy has only in-frame clones and lacks some. The table has about 45,000 clones, around 88% seen once; the top ten hold 3.5% to 5%. The rearrangement links TRBV7-9 to TRBJ1-5; 9 nucleotides agree with TRBD1. Sequencing was performed on PBMCs, taken around atezolizumab (anti-PD-L1) treatment. The TCR comes from a man at least 80 years old with urothelial cancer. In DNA, the CDR3 is TGTGCCAGCAGCCCCGACAGGGGGGATCAGCCCCAGCATTTT. It translates to CASSPDRGDQPQHF.